This TCR beta chain is from a study of technical replicates of blood from a few donors. Germline assignment: CDR1 SGHVS and CDR2 FNYEAQ. Trimming stripped 4 bases from V and 2 bases from J, with 11 bases between. CDR3 size: 14 residues. The data were produced by immunoSEQ multiplex PCR, yet TCRdb's version contains in-frame clones alone and is incomplete. Here the sample spans some 62,000 clones, 70% to 90% being singletons. The sample comprised PBMCs. This chain uses TRBV7-6 with TRBJ2-5; D gene ambiguous. The sequence was collected from a human donor in good health. Some clones in this sample may be carry-over from other donors' samples. The chain's CDR3 is CASSSWQSQETQYF. The CDR3 DNA sequence: TGTGCCAGCAGCTCCTGGCAGTCTCAAGAGACCCAGTACTTC.